Described below is a single TCR beta chain sequence and its context. What it binds is unknown. Germline CDR1 LGHDT, CDR2 YNNKEL (reference sequence). V was clipped by 0 bases and J by 6 bases; unmatched bases: 6. The CDR3 loop spans 16 amino acids. This sample is part of a study of T cell responses to AZD1222 COVID-19 vaccine. Some clones are missing from TCRdb's copy, which holds only in-frame ones; the method was immunoSEQ multiplex PCR. The sample consists of fewer than 200,000 clones, 85% to 90% of them appearing once. Study results and caveats: Among vaccine-associated CD4 TCRs, coverage spanned spike, with dominance at 160-218 and 743-854. Baseline serostatus was positive in only six AZD1222 recipients. All repertoire sampling was performed exclusively after the peak T cell response. Donors, mostly white British, included more females; clonal diversity was possibly underestimated.

The sequence came from an adult who received the AZD1222 COVID-19 vaccine. The material sequenced was peripheral blood, taken 28 days after the second AZD1222 dose. The V call is TRBV3-1 (or the pseudogene TRBV3-2), the J call TRBJ2-7; 12 bases line up with TRBD2. This chain's CDR3 is CASSQDGLAGSTEQYF. Here the CDR3 DNA reads TGTGCCAGCAGCCAAGATGGACTAGCGGGGTCCACCGAGCAGTACTTC.